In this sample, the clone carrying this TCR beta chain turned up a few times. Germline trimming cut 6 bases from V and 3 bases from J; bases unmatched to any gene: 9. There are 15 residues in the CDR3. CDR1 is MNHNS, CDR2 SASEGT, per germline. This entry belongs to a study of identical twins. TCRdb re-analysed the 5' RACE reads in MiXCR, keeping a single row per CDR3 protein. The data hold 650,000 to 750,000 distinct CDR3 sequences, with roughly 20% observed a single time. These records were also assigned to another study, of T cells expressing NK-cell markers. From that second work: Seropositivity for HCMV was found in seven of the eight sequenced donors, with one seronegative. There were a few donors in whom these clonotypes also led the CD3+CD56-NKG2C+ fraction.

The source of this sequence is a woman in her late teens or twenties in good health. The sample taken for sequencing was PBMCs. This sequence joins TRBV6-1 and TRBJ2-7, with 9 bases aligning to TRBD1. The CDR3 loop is CASSRDRERVYEQYF. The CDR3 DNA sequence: TGTGCCAGCAGCCGGGACAGGGAAAGAGTCTACGAGCAGTACTTC.